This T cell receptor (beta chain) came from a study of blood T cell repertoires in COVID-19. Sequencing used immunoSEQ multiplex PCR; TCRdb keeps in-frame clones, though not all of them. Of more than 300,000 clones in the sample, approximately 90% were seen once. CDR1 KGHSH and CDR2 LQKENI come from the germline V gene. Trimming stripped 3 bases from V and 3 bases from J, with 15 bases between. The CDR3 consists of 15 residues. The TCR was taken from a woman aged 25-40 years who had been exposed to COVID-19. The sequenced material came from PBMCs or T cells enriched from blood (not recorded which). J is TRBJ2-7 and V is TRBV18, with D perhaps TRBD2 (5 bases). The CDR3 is CASSPPSGRYYEQYF. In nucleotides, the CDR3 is TGTGCCAGCTCACCCCCCAGCGGTCGATACTACGAGCAGTACTTC.